The entry below describes one T cell receptor (beta chain). This clone was recorded a few times. Its antigen is currently not known. Nothing much larger sits one base from this clone, and base qualities are not available. The sample belongs to a study of OX40 agonist ivuxolimab in advanced cancers. Regarding the research as a whole: Ivuxolimab was a fully human IgG2 agonistic monoclonal antibody targeting the costimulatory receptor OX40 (CD134). The paper covers the monotherapy dose-escalation part of the phase I ivuxolimab trial, which included N of about 51 patients. Intravenous ivuxolimab was administered to patients every 2 weeks at six dose levels: 0.01, 0.1, 0.3, 1.5, 3 and 10 mg/kg. The dose-escalation cohort was around 84% male with a mean age of around 62 years, ranging from roughly 23 to 90. Partial responses occurred in three dose-escalation patients: two with cutaneous melanoma and one with hepatocellular carcinoma. Peripheral TCRbeta sequencing was intended to test whether TCR sequence diversity was altered and clonal T-cell expansion was caused by ivuxolimab. Of the 52 patients in dose escalation, 19 had hepatocellular carcinoma, about 15 had melanoma, 9 had renal cell carcinoma and 9 had head and neck cancer. Prior anti-PD-1, anti-PD-L1 or anti-CTLA-4 therapy was permitted, and 30% to 45% of dose-escalation patients had received checkpoint inhibitors.

Patients with a history of autoimmune disease or receiving systemic immunosuppression were excluded from the trial. In every dose cohort, peripheral blood was drawn for TCR sequencing at baseline, cycle 4 day 1, and cycle 7 day 1. Samples were obtained from an open-label, multicenter, first-in-human phase I dose-escalation trial of ivuxolimab. The trial enrolled adults with locally advanced or metastatic head and neck squamous cell, hepatocellular, melanoma or renal cell carcinoma. Before TCR sequencing, CD4+ and CD8+ T cells were separately sorted from peripheral blood. To sequence the TCRbeta CDR3 region, genomic DNA was isolated from the sorted cells. The immunoSEQ Assay was used for sequencing of TCRbeta CDR3 regions. The table was pulled from immuneACCESS by TCRdb, which kept in-frame rearrangements only. Such tables lose some clones; where checked, under half of the loss comes from unresolved V genes, and the rest has no known cause. This sample lists around 59,000 clones; approximately 90% were detected once. The leading ten clones occupy 9% to 15% of the sample.

Taken from the germline V gene, the CDR1 and CDR2 loops are ENHRY and SYGVKD. From the cysteine up to the phenylalanine, the CDR3 has a length of 12 residues. Only the CDR3 DNA stays, 36 bases, in frame from base 1. The junction shows trimming of 10 bases on V and 2 bases on J, and the gene matches do not reach 4 bases of it. The full study reports these points: After ivuxolimab, expanded clones were on average more numerous among CD8+ T cells than among CD4+ T cells. In partial responders in the 0.1-3.0 mg/kg groups, normalized peripheral clonal expansion was found to be among the lowest, especially among CD8+ T cells. The antigen specificity of the clonally expanded peripheral T cells was not determined. Clonal expansion of both CD4+ and CD8+ blood T cells was observed from baseline to week 6 at doses 0.1 to 3.0 mg/kg. Low levels of normalized T-cell clonal expansion were also seen in some patients who did not respond.

The TCR was taken from an adult with an advanced solid tumor such as melanoma, head and neck, liver or kidney cancer. This sequence uses TRBV10-3 and TRBJ2-5; TRBD1 lines up with 7 middle nucleotides. The source was CD4+ or CD8+ T cells sorted from blood, collected in a trial of the OX40 agonist ivuxolimab. The CDR3 reads as follows: CATRTGQETQYF. In nucleotides, the sequence is TGTGCCACCCGGACAGGACAAGAGACCCAGTACTTC.